This T cell receptor beta chain is drawn from a study of blood T cells in healthy people across ages. From germline, CDR1 is SEHNR and CDR2 FQNEAQ (reference sequence). CDR3 length equals 15 residues. J gave up 5 bases and V 3 bases, and 8 bases lay outside the gene matches. General study points: Greater diversity and more naive CD4+ cells were seen in long-lived donors than in aged donors.

A J-beta primer mix and a sample-barcoded 5' primer were used in a second PCR of roughly 7 to 12 cycles. TCRdb re-called the 5' RACE reads through MiXCR, storing one row per CDR3 protein. The sample gives about 970,000 distinct CDR3 sequences, roughly 51% of which show up once; around 21% is in the top ten. With regard to this clonotype: Its antigen is not identified.

The V gene is TRBV7-9, the J gene TRBJ2-3; TRBD2 agrees at 7 bases. This TCR was sampled from a woman aged 55-69 years in good health. Sequencing was done on a sample of blood. The CDR3 here is CASSFGREWEDTQYF. The CDR3 nucleotides read TGTGCCAGCAGCTTTGGGCGGGAGTGGGAAGATACGCAGTATTTT.